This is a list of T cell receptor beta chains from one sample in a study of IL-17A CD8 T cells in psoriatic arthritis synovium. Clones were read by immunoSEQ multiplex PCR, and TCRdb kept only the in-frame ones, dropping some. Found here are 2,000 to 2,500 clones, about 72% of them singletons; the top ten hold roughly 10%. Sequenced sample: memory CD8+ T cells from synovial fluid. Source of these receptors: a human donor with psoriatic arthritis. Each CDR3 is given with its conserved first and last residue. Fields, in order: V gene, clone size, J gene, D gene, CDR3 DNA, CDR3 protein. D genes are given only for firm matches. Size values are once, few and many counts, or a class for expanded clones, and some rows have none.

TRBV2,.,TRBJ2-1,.,TGTGCCAGCACTCGGCTGGACAGAACCTACAATGAGCAGTTCTTC,CASTRLDRTYNEQFF
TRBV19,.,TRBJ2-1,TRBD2,TGTGCCAGCGAATTAACTAGCGGAGGTTACAATGAGCAGTTCTTC,CASELTSGGYNEQFF
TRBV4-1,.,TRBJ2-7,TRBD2,TGCGCCAGCAGCCAAGCCTCTAGCGGGCTTCTCGAGCAGTACTTC,CASSQASSGLLEQYF
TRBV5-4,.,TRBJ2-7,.,TGTGCCAGCAGCTTGGTGTCGGCGCGCCACGAGCAGTACTTC,CASSLVSARHEQYF
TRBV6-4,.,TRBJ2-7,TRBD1,TGTGCCAGCAGTGAGGGGACAGGGGAAGGCTACGAGCAGTACTTC,CASSEGTGEGYEQYF
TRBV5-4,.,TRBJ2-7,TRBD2,TGTGCCAGCAGCGGGACTAGCGGGGACTACGAGCAGTACTTC,CASSGTSGDYEQYF
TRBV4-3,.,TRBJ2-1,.,TGCGCCAGCAGCCAAGCTGGGCGCCACAATGAGCAGTTCTTC,CASSQAGRHNEQFF
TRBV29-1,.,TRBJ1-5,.,TGCAGCGTCACACACAGGGTAAGCAATCAGCCCCAGCATTTT,CSVTHRVSNQPQHF
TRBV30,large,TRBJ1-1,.,TGTGCCTGGAGTCGTACAGATGGTAACACTGAAGCTTTCTTT,CAWSRTDGNTEAFF
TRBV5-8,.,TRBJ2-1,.,TGTGCCAGCAGCTTGGGCCTCGTGGAGGCCATTGGCGATGAGCAGTTCTTC,CASSLGLVEAIGDEQFF
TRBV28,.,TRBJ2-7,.,TGTGCCAGCAGTTTTCAGGGGGAGGCCGAGCAGTACTTC,CASSFQGEAEQYF
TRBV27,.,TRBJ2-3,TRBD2,TGTGCCAGCAGTTGGGCGGGAGGAATCACAGATACGCAGTATTTT,CASSWAGGITDTQYF
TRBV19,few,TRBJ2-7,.,TGTGCCAGTAGTACCGGGCCGAGCTCCTACGAGCAGTACTTC,CASSTGPSSYEQYF
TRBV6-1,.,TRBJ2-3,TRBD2,TGTGCCAGCAGTGCGATAGCGGGAGGGCGGGATACGCAGTATTTT,CASSAIAGGRDTQYF
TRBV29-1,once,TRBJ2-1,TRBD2,TGCAGCGTTGTACATCTAGCGGGGGTAACCTCCTACAATGAGCAGTTCTTC,CSVVHLAGVTSYNEQFF
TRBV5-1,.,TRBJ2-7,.,TGCGCCAGCAGCTTGGTTGGATATAAGTCCTACGAGCAGTACTTC,CASSLVGYKSYEQYF
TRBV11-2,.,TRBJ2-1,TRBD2,TGTGCCAGCAGCCCGGGAGGTGGCCACTTCCCCCACAATGAGCAGTTCTTC,CASSPGGGHFPHNEQFF
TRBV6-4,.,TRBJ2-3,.,TGTGCCAGCAGTGACGGGACCCACACAGATACGCAGTATTTT,CASSDGTHTDTQYF
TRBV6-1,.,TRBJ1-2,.,TGTGCCAGCAGTGAGGGGAAGATCACCCGTTATGGCTACACCTTC,CASSEGKITRYGYTF
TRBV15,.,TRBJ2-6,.,TGTGCCACCAGCGGCGACAGCTCTGGGGCCAACGTCCTGACTTTC,CATSGDSSGANVLTF
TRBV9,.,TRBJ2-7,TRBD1,TGTGCCAGCAGCCCACGACAGGGATCACACGAGCAGTACTTC,CASSPRQGSHEQYF
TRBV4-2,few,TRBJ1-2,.,TGTGCCAGCAGCCAAGTACAGGGAGAGGACTATGGCTACACCTTC,CASSQVQGEDYGYTF
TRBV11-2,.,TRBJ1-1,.,TGTGCCAGCAGCTTTCAGGGATACATGAACACTGAAGCTTTCTTT,CASSFQGYMNTEAFF
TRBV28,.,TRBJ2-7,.,TGTGCCAGCAGTTTACCCAGCCCCTACGAGCAGTACTTC,CASSLPSPYEQYF
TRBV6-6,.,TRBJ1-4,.,TGTGCCAGCAGTTCGGACTATCCAACTAATGAAAAACTGTTTTTT,CASSSDYPTNEKLFF
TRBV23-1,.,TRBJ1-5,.,TGCGCCAGCAGTCCGCAGGAGCTCAATCAGCCCCAGCATTTT,CASSPQELNQPQHF
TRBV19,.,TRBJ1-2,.,TGTGCCAGCGAACTTTCCGGGACGTCGTATGGCTACACCTTC,CASELSGTSYGYTF
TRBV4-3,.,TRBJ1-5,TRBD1,TGCGCCAGCAGCTTGGGGACAGGGCGGAATCAGCCCCAGCATTTT,CASSLGTGRNQPQHF
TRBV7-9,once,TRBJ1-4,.,TGTGCCAGCAGGGGTCCCGGTGAAAAACTGTTTTTT,CASRGPGEKLFF
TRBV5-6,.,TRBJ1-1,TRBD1,TGTGCCAGCAGCTTGGAGCTCGACAGGGGGACTGAAGCTTTCTTT,CASSLELDRGTEAFF